What follows are 25 T cell receptor beta chains derived from one specimen sequenced in a study of cytomegalovirus exposure and HLA in healthy donors. The PCR made use of 60 Vbeta and 13 Jbeta primers. Here immunoSEQ multiplex PCR was the method, and the copy in TCRdb shows in-frame clones only, minus some. There are under 40,000 clones in the sample, with around 3.5% held by the top ten. What was sequenced was PBMCs. These receptors were taken from a woman between 40 and 50 years old in good health and CMV-seropositive.

The V and J genes are TRBV18 and TRBJ1-1; D uncertain. Germline assignment: CDR1 KGHSH and CDR2 LQKENI. The CDR3 has 13 amino acids. V was cut by 2 bases and J by 0 bases, with 4 bases left in between. DNA of the CDR3: TGTGCCAGCTCACCAGCAGTGAACACTGAAGCTTTCTTT. Its translation is CASSPAVNTEAFF.

The chain joins TRBV2 to TRBJ2-7; TRBD2 matches 9 bases. The ends lost 6 bases at V and 2 bases at J; junction bases unmatched: 8. The CDR3 extends over 15 amino acids. Germline-derived CDR1 and CDR2 are SNHLY and FYNNEI. This CDR3 reads CASRRSGSSPYEQYF. The DNA of the CDR3 is TGTGCCAGCAGACGTAGCGGGAGTTCCCCCTACGAGCAGTACTTC.

The rearrangement uses TRBV4-2 and TRBJ1-2; the match to TRBD1 covers 7 bases. The CDR3 totals 15 residues. Germline loops: CDR1 LGHNA, CDR2 YNFKEQ. The V and J ends lost 1 base and 4 bases, in that order; junction bases with no gene match: 6. The CDR3 DNA follows: TGTGCCAGCAGCCAAGGTTCATCAGGGGGCTATGGCTACACCTTC. Protein product: CASSQGSSGGYGYTF.

This chain joins TRBV2 and TRBJ2-3; weak D call: TRBD2 (6 bases). Trimming removed 4 bases at V and 2 bases at J, with 10 bases between. CDR3 length equals 14 residues. CDR1 is SNHLY and CDR2 is FYNNEI in the germline V gene. The CDR3 coding sequence is TGTGCCAGCAGTGGGCTAGCGAACACAGATACGCAGTATTTT. It translates to CASSGLANTDTQYF.

The chain is built from TRBV6-1 and TRBJ2-2; 11 bases are shared with TRBD2. J lost 8 bases, V lost 5 bases, and 7 bases had no gene match. Per germline, CDR1 MNHNS and CDR2 SASEGT. The CDR3 extends over 15 amino acids. CDR3 amino acids: CASSQTSGRGGELFF. For the CDR3, the DNA is TGTGCCAGCAGTCAAACTAGCGGGAGAGGGGGGGAGCTGTTTTTT.

This chain links TRBV5-3 with TRBJ2-7, with D perhaps matching TRBD2 (5 bases). TRBV5-3 is placed among ORFs of uncertain function. The CDR3 runs to 15 residues. Trimming stripped 0 bases from V and 3 bases from J, with 13 bases between. The CDR3 sequence is CARSLVPGLVYEQYF. As DNA, the CDR3 is TGTGCCAGAAGCTTGGTCCCAGGACTTGTCTACGAGCAGTACTTC.

The genes are TRBV5-4 and TRBJ2-2, with 8 bases matching TRBD2. This CDR3 comprises 17 residues. Germline-derived CDR1 and CDR2 are SGHNT and YYREEE (reference sequence). V lost 4 bases, J lost 7 bases, and 15 bases stayed unmatched. The CDR3 DNA reads as TGTGCCAGCAGCGGAGGCGGGCGAGCGGGAGTAGTCGGGGAGCTGTTTTTT. Translated: CASSGGGRAGVVGELFF.

The rearrangement joins TRBV6-1 to TRBJ1-2; D uncertain. Between the trimmed V and J ends, which lost 2 bases and 2 bases, there was a span of 12 bases. The CDR3 is 15 amino acids. Germline CDR1 is MNHNS and CDR2 is SASEGT. The CDR3 reads CASSEPPGKNYGYTF. The CDR3 DNA is TGTGCCAGCAGTGAACCACCCGGGAAAAACTATGGCTACACCTTC.

This chain links TRBV6-5 with TRBJ2-7; tentatively, D is TRBD1 (6 bases). This CDR3 is 16 amino acids long. V lost 4 bases to trimming and J lost 3 bases, with 19 bases between them. From germline, CDR1 is MNHEY and CDR2 SVGAGI. The CDR3 coding sequence is TGTGCCAGCAGTTGGTCGGGAACAGGGAGTAGCTACGAGCAGTACTTC. As protein: CASSWSGTGSSYEQYF.

This rearrangement joins TRBV18 to TRBJ1-3; 8 bases agree with TRBD1. Trimming took 0 bases from V and 4 from J; bases not matched to a gene: 17. Per germline, CDR1 KGHSH and CDR2 LQKENI. The CDR3 sequence is 20 residues long. CDR3 sequence: CASSPPPDRVVVWRGNTIYF. CDR3 coding DNA: TGTGCCAGCTCACCACCGCCGGACAGGGTGGTAGTATGGAGAGGAAACACCATATATTTT.

On this clone: The same CDR3 arises from other DNA sequences in this sample as well. V gene TRBV18 combines with J gene TRBJ2-3; D unresolved. The germline V gene has CDR1 KGHSH and CDR2 LQKENI. The CDR3 length is 13 residues. Trimming took off 2 bases at V and 1 base at J, with 4 bases between the two ends. CDR3 bases: TGTGCCAGCTCACCAACGGGCACAGATACGCAGTATTTT. The encoded protein is CASSPTGTDTQYF.

This chain links TRBV6-5 with TRBJ2-3; TRBD2 aligns across 7 bases. Looked up from germline, CDR1 is MNHEY and CDR2 is SVGAGI. The trim removed 2 bases at V and 3 bases at J, leaving 5 bases unmatched. This CDR3 comprises 15 residues. The CDR3 sequence is CASSYVGRMTDTQYF. The CDR3 nucleotides are TGTGCCAGCAGTTACGTCGGGAGGATGACAGATACGCAGTATTTT.

This chain links TRBV4-1 with TRBJ2-7, with a tentative D call TRBD1 (5 bases). The CDR3 sequence is 15 residues long. Trimming removed 1 base at V and 3 bases at J, with 13 bases between. Germline assignment: CDR1 MGHRA and CDR2 YSYEKL. The CDR3 loop is CASSQGSGPYYEQYF. CDR3 DNA: TGCGCCAGCAGCCAAGGTTCAGGGCCCTACTACGAGCAGTACTTC.

The chain employs TRBV4-3 and TRBJ1-3; D is unclear. The CDR3 consists of 14 residues. Trimming stripped 0 bases from V and 7 bases from J, with 10 bases between. Per germline, CDR1 LGHNA and CDR2 YSLEER. The CDR3 DNA follows: TGCGCCAGCAGCCAAGAGGTGGGAGGGAACACCATATATTTT. This codes for CASSQEVGGNTIYF.

The chain combines TRBV30 with TRBJ2-3; tentatively, D is TRBD2 (6 bases). V was trimmed by 0 bases and J by 8 bases, leaving 18 bases between them. Germline-derived CDR1 and CDR2 are GTSNPN and SVGIG (reference sequence). This CDR3 has 15 amino acids. The CDR3 is CAWSVSGDPGVTQYF. The DNA of the CDR3 is TGTGCCTGGAGTGTGTCGGGAGACCCGGGGGTTACGCAGTATTTT.

The rearrangement links TRBV14 to TRBJ2-6, with TRBD1 identical over 9 bases. V was pared by 2 bases and J by 3 bases, with 2 bases of the junction left unmatched. The CDR3 spans 16 residues. Germline loops: CDR1 SGHDN, CDR2 FVKESK. CDR3 residues: CASSQRTGVGANVLTF. For the CDR3, the DNA is TGTGCCAGCAGCCAACGGACAGGGGTTGGGGCCAACGTCCTGACTTTC. The whole variable domain, filled in from reference TRBV14 and TRBJ2-6, reads EAGVTQFPSHSVIEKGQTVTLRCDPISGHDNLYWYRRVMGKEIKFLLHFVKESKQDESGMPNNRFLAERTGGTYSTLKVQPAELEDSGVYFCASSQRTGVGANVLTFGAGSRLTVL.

This rearrangement joins TRBV29-1 to TRBJ1-1; a weak D match, TRBD1 (6 bases). Germline V gene lookup returns CDR1 SQVTM and CDR2 ANQGSEA. This CDR3 is built from 13 residues. Between the trimmed V and J ends, which lost 0 bases and 5 bases, there was a span of 10 bases. CDR3 amino acids: CSVEEGAGTEAFF. The CDR3 DNA reads as TGCAGCGTTGAAGAGGGGGCTGGGACTGAAGCTTTCTTT.

The chain employs TRBV6-5 and TRBJ1-2, with 10 bases lining up with TRBD1. V lost 2 bases and J lost 5; bases outside the gene matches: 8. Germline-derived CDR1 and CDR2 are MNHEY and SVGAGI. This CDR3 spans 16 amino acids. The CDR3 sequence: CASSYLRTGGGYGYTF. CDR3 sequence (DNA): TGTGCCAGCAGTTACCTCCGGACAGGGGGTGGGTATGGCTACACCTTC.

The chain links TRBV7-9 to TRBJ2-1; D may be TRBD1 (6 bases). The length of the CDR3 is 14 residues. The germline gives CDR1 SEHNR, CDR2 FQNEAQ (reference sequence). Deletions cut 5 bases from V and 5 bases from J, with 13 bases between. CDR3 region: CASSRGTLNNEQFF. CDR3 nucleotides: TGTGCCAGCAGCCGAGGGACATTAAACAATGAGCAGTTCTTC.

The genes are TRBV19 and TRBJ1-3; D might be TRBD1 (6 bases). CDR1 is LNHDA and CDR2 is SQIVND in the germline V gene (reference sequence). V lost 8 bases and J 0 bases, leaving 17 bases between the germline ends. CDR3 length: 16 residues. The CDR3: CASSPWTADSGNTIYF. CDR3 coding DNA: TGTGCCAGTTCGCCGTGGACAGCAGACTCTGGAAACACCATATATTTT.

Regarding this clone: The junction and the germline gene differ at one end; a read error may be behind it. This chain uses TRBV5-1 with TRBJ2-7, with D possibly matching TRBD2 (6 bases). This CDR3 has 15 residues. Germline V CDR1 and CDR2: SGHRS, YFSETQ. The CDR3: CASSLGQRTSYEQSF. In nucleotides, the CDR3 is TGCGCCAGCAGCTTGGGACAGCGCACTAGCTACGAGCAGTCCTTC. The whole variable domain, filled in from reference TRBV5-1 and TRBJ2-7, reads KAGVTQTPRYLIKTRGQQVTLSCSPISGHRSVSWYQQTPGQGLQFLFEYFSETQRNKGNFPGRFSGRQFSNSRSEMNVSTLELGDSALYLCASSLGQRTSYEQSFGPGTRLTVT.

The gene calls are TRBV4-2 and TRBJ2-7, with D possibly being TRBD2 (5 bases). CDR3 length: 16 residues. Germline-derived CDR1 and CDR2 are LGHNA and YNFKEQ. V gave up 0 bases and J gave up 5 bases, with 17 bases separating them. CDR3 in amino acids: CASSQDEGAVVNEQYF. CDR3 coding DNA: TGTGCCAGCAGCCAAGATGAGGGCGCTGTTGTAAACGAGCAGTACTTC.

This chain connects TRBV19 to TRBJ2-3; TRBD2 might be the D (6 bases). CDR3 length: 15 amino acids. CDR1 LNHDA and CDR2 SQIVND come from the germline V gene (reference sequence). Trimming shortened V by 7 bases and J by 1 base, and 15 bases separated the two germline ends. As DNA, the CDR3 is TGTGCCAGTACGGTCACGTCGGGAGGCACAGATACGCAGTATTTT. This translates into CASTVTSGGTDTQYF.

The chain couples TRBV30 to TRBJ1-4, with 9 nucleotides matching TRBD1. V lost 1 base to trimming and J lost 1 base; unmatched junction nucleotides: 4. CDR3 length: 16 amino acids. The germline V gene has CDR1 GTSNPN and CDR2 SVGIG (reference sequence). CDR3 sequence (DNA): TGTGCCTGGAGTGACCCGGGACAGGGAACTAATGAAAAACTGTTTTTT. This codes for CAWSDPGQGTNEKLFF. Based on the CDR3 plus reference TRBV30 and TRBJ1-4, the full variable domain is SQTIHQWPATLVQPVGSPLSLECTVEGTSNPNLYWYRQAAGRGLQLLFYSVGIGQISSEVPQNLSASRPQDRQFILSSKKLLLSDSGFYLCAWSDPGQGTNEKLFFGSGTQLSVL.

V and J are TRBV9 and TRBJ2-5, with 11 bases matching TRBD2. This CDR3 region has 14 residues. V lost 2 bases, J lost 3 bases, and 0 bases stayed unmatched. Looked up from germline, CDR1 is SGDLS and CDR2 is YYNGEE. The CDR3 spells CASSVGLAEETQYF. Written as DNA, the CDR3 is TGTGCCAGCAGCGTGGGACTAGCGGAAGAGACCCAGTACTTC.